These T cell receptor beta chains were read from a single sample in a study of T cell responses to AZD1222 COVID-19 vaccine. Generated by immunoSEQ multiplex PCR, the TCRdb table keeps only in-frame clones and is missing some. Of 110,000 or so clones in the sample, approximately 86% are singletons; the top ten hold about 16%. The input for sequencing was peripheral blood, taken 28 days after the second AZD1222 dose. The receptors come from an adult who received the AZD1222 COVID-19 vaccine. CDR3s include the opening cysteine and the closing phenylalanine or tryptophan. Fields, in order: clone size, D gene, V gene, J gene, CDR3 DNA, CDR3 protein. A D gene is named only where the DNA matches it firmly. Some rows have no size entry. The others give once, few or many, or a class for an expanded clone.

clone_size: .; d_call: .; v_call: TRBV27; j_call: TRBJ2-1; cdr3_nt: TGTGCCAGCAGTTTAAAGGGCACGAGCTCCTACAATGAGCAGTTCTTC; cdr3_aa: CASSLKGTSSYNEQFF
clone_size: .; d_call: TRBD2; v_call: TRBV30; j_call: TRBJ2-3; cdr3_nt: TGTGCCTGGAGTGTAGGTAGCGGGACAGATACGCAGTATTTT; cdr3_aa: CAWSVGSGTDTQYF
clone_size: few; d_call: .; v_call: TRBV7-9; j_call: TRBJ2-3; cdr3_nt: TGTGCCAGCAGTTACCCACGCGGTACGCAGTATTTT; cdr3_aa: CASSYPRGTQYF
clone_size: .; d_call: .; v_call: TRBV28; j_call: TRBJ1-1; cdr3_nt: TGTGCCAGCAGTTTATCGGGGATGAACACTGAAGCTTTCTTT; cdr3_aa: CASSLSGMNTEAFF
clone_size: .; d_call: .; v_call: TRBV7-2; j_call: TRBJ1-1; cdr3_nt: TGTGCCAGCAGCTTAGCGCTGTCGGGGAACACTGAAGCTTTCTTT; cdr3_aa: CASSLALSGNTEAFF
clone_size: once; d_call: TRBD1; v_call: TRBV4-3; j_call: TRBJ1-2; cdr3_nt: TGCGCCAGCAGCCAAGTTGGGACAGGGAGACATGGCTACACCTTC; cdr3_aa: CASSQVGTGRHGYTF
clone_size: .; d_call: .; v_call: TRBV29-1; j_call: TRBJ1-2; cdr3_nt: TGCAGCGTTCGGCCAACTGGCGGAGGTGGCTACACCTTC; cdr3_aa: CSVRPTGGGGYTF
clone_size: .; d_call: .; v_call: TRBV2; j_call: TRBJ2-7; cdr3_nt: TGTGCCAGCAAATGGAAGGGAGACGGATACTACGAGCAGTACTTC; cdr3_aa: CASKWKGDGYYEQYF
clone_size: .; d_call: .; v_call: TRBV5-4; j_call: TRBJ1-1; cdr3_nt: TGTGCCAGCAGCTCAGGATTTAACACTGAAGCTTTCTTT; cdr3_aa: CASSSGFNTEAFF
clone_size: .; d_call: TRBD2; v_call: TRBV7-3; j_call: TRBJ2-1; cdr3_nt: TGTGCCAGCAGCGCCACTAGCGGACAGTACAATGAGCAGTTCTTC; cdr3_aa: CASSATSGQYNEQFF
clone_size: .; d_call: TRBD1; v_call: TRBV7-9; j_call: TRBJ1-2; cdr3_nt: TGTGCCAGCAGCTTAGGGTCGGACAGGGCCTATGGCTACACCTTC; cdr3_aa: CASSLGSDRAYGYTF
clone_size: .; d_call: TRBD2; v_call: TRBV2; j_call: TRBJ2-3; cdr3_nt: TGTGCCAGCAGACCAAGCGGGAGTATCGCAGATACGCAGTATTTT; cdr3_aa: CASRPSGSIADTQYF
clone_size: .; d_call: .; v_call: TRBV4-1; j_call: TRBJ2-3; cdr3_nt: TGCGCCAGCAGCCAAGATACTGTCACAGATACGCAGTATTTT; cdr3_aa: CASSQDTVTDTQYF
clone_size: .; d_call: .; v_call: TRBV28; j_call: TRBJ1-4; cdr3_nt: TGTGCCAGCAGTTCCAACAGGGAGAGAGGTGAAAAACTGTTTTTT; cdr3_aa: CASSSNRERGEKLFF
clone_size: few; d_call: .; v_call: TRBV20-1; j_call: TRBJ1-2; cdr3_nt: TGCAGTGCTAATCCCTTCCATGGCTACACCTTC; cdr3_aa: CSANPFHGYTF
clone_size: .; d_call: .; v_call: TRBV4-1; j_call: TRBJ2-3; cdr3_nt: TGCGCCAGCAGCCAAGAAGAGGATACGCAGTATTTT; cdr3_aa: CASSQEEDTQYF
clone_size: .; d_call: .; v_call: TRBV6-5; j_call: TRBJ2-3; cdr3_nt: TGTGCCAGCAGTTACTCGGTGACGGATACGCAGTATTTT; cdr3_aa: CASSYSVTDTQYF
clone_size: .; d_call: .; v_call: TRBV10-1; j_call: TRBJ1-3; cdr3_nt: TGCGCCAGCAGTAACTCTGGAAACACCATATATTTT; cdr3_aa: CASSNSGNTIYF
clone_size: once; d_call: TRBD1; v_call: TRBV19; j_call: TRBJ1-1; cdr3_nt: TGTGCCAGTAGTCTATACCTACAGGGGGCTCCGACTGAAGCTTTCTTT; cdr3_aa: CASSLYLQGAPTEAFF
clone_size: .; d_call: .; v_call: TRBV19; j_call: TRBJ1-5; cdr3_nt: TGTGCCAGTAGTAAAAGGGACAATCAACTTAGCAATCAGCCCCAGCATTTT; cdr3_aa: CASSKRDNQLSNQPQHF
clone_size: .; d_call: .; v_call: TRBV9; j_call: TRBJ2-7; cdr3_nt: TGTGCCAGCAGCGTAGGAGGGCGGGATCGCTACGAGCAGTACTTC; cdr3_aa: CASSVGGRDRYEQYF
clone_size: .; d_call: TRBD1; v_call: TRBV28; j_call: TRBJ1-5; cdr3_nt: TGTGCCAGCAGTCCAACCCGGGACAGGGGTTATAGCAATCAGCCCCAGCATTTT; cdr3_aa: CASSPTRDRGYSNQPQHF
clone_size: .; d_call: TRBD1; v_call: TRBV9; j_call: TRBJ1-6; cdr3_nt: TGTGCCAGCAGCGCGTCCGGGACAGGGGGTTCACCCCTCCACTTT; cdr3_aa: CASSASGTGGSPLHF
clone_size: .; d_call: .; v_call: TRBV4-3; j_call: TRBJ1-1; cdr3_nt: TGCGCCAGCAGCCAAGAGGTTGCAGGGGCTAACACTGAAGCTTTCTTT; cdr3_aa: CASSQEVAGANTEAFF
clone_size: .; d_call: .; v_call: TRBV5-1; j_call: TRBJ2-3; cdr3_nt: TGCGCCAGCAGTCGAACGGGGGAACATACAGATACGCAGTATTTT; cdr3_aa: CASSRTGEHTDTQYF
clone_size: .; d_call: .; v_call: TRBV4-1; j_call: TRBJ1-3; cdr3_nt: TGCGCCAGCACCTCCAAGACCTTCTCTGGAAACACCATATATTTT; cdr3_aa: CASTSKTFSGNTIYF
clone_size: once; d_call: TRBD1; v_call: TRBV28; j_call: TRBJ2-1; cdr3_nt: TGTGCCAGCAGTTCCGGCTCGGACAGGGGCCATGAGCAGTTCTTC; cdr3_aa: CASSSGSDRGHEQFF
clone_size: .; d_call: .; v_call: TRBV10-3; j_call: TRBJ2-1; cdr3_nt: TGTGCCAGGCGGACGGATGAGCAGTTCTTC; cdr3_aa: CARRTDEQFF
clone_size: .; d_call: TRBD1; v_call: TRBV7-9; j_call: TRBJ1-2; cdr3_nt: TGTGCCAGCAGCCCCCAGGGGGCGGATGGCTACACCTTC; cdr3_aa: CASSPQGADGYTF
clone_size: .; d_call: TRBD1; v_call: TRBV18; j_call: TRBJ1-1; cdr3_nt: TGTGCCAGCTCAAAAGGACAGGTCCCATCGGACACTGAAGCTTTCTTT; cdr3_aa: CASSKGQVPSDTEAFF
clone_size: .; d_call: TRBD1; v_call: TRBV29-1; j_call: TRBJ2-1; cdr3_nt: TGCAGCGTGAACCGGGACAGTTCCTACAATGAGCAGTTCTTC; cdr3_aa: CSVNRDSSYNEQFF
clone_size: .; d_call: .; v_call: TRBV7-9; j_call: TRBJ1-2; cdr3_nt: TGTGCCAGCACCGAAATCAAAACAGGGCAAAGTGGCTACACCTTC; cdr3_aa: CASTEIKTGQSGYTF
clone_size: .; d_call: .; v_call: TRBV9; j_call: TRBJ2-1; cdr3_nt: TGTGCCAGCAGCGCCCGGGACTCCTCCTACAATGAGCAGTTCTTC; cdr3_aa: CASSARDSSYNEQFF